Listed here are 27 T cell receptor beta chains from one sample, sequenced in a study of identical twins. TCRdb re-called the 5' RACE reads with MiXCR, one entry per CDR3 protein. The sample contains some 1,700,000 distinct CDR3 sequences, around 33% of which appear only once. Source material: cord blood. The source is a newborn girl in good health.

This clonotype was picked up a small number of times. The CDR3 loop is CATSREPLRLANEQFF. In DNA form, the CDR3 reads TGTGCCACCAGCAGAGAACCGCTCAGGCTAGCCAATGAGCAGTTCTTC. The rearrangement joins TRBV15 to TRBJ2-1; the D gene is possibly TRBD2 (5 bases). This CDR3 region has 16 residues. Germline V gene lookup returns CDR1 LNHNV and CDR2 YYDKDF (reference sequence). V was trimmed by 0 bases and J by 6 bases, leaving 15 bases between them.

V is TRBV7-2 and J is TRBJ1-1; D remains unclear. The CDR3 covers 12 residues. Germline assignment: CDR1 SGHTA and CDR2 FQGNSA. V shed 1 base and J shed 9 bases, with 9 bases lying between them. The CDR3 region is CASSLVGRKAFF. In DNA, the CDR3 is TGTGCCAGCAGCTTAGTTGGAAGGAAAGCTTTCTTT. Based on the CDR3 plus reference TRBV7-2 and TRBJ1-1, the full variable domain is GAGVSQSPSNKVTEKGKDVELRCDPISGHTALYWYRQSLGQGLEFLIYFQGNSAPDKSGLPSDRFSAERTGGSVSTLTIQRTQQEDSAVYLCASSLVGRKAFFGQGTRLTVV.

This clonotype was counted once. The CDR3 DNA is TGCAGCGTGGACGGGACGCCTGGCTACGAGCAGTACTTC. This encodes CSVDGTPGYEQYF. The chain couples TRBV29-1 to TRBJ2-5; either TRBD1 or TRBD2 may fit D (5 bases each). Judging by the DNA end, TRBJ2-7 fits better; the J call may be wrong. CDR1 is SQVTM, CDR2 ANQGSEA, per germline. This CDR3 is 13 amino acids long.

The CDR3, as DNA: TGTGCCAGCAGCTATCCCGGGACAAGGCCCCGTTGGGACACAGATACGCAGTATTTT. Translating gives CASSYPGTRPRWDTDTQYF. This chain joins TRBV7-2 and TRBJ2-3; possibly TRBD1 for D (6 bases). Trimming left V 4 bases short and J 2 bases short, with 25 bases between. Germline CDR1 and CDR2: SGHTA and FQGNSA. The CDR3 loop spans 19 amino acids. Using reference TRBV7-2 and TRBJ2-3 for the parts outside the CDR3, the full variable domain is GAGVSQSPSNKVTEKGKDVELRCDPISGHTALYWYRQSLGQGLEFLIYFQGNSAPDKSGLPSDRFSAERTGGSVSTLTIQRTQQEDSAVYLCASSYPGTRPRWDTDTQYFGPGTRLTVL.

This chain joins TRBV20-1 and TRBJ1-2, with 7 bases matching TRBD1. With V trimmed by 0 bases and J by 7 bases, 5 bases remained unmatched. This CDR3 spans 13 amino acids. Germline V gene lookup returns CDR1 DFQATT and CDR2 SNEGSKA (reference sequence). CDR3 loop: CSARDGRGFGYTF. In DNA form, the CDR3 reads TGCAGTGCTAGAGACGGCAGGGGGTTTGGCTACACCTTC.

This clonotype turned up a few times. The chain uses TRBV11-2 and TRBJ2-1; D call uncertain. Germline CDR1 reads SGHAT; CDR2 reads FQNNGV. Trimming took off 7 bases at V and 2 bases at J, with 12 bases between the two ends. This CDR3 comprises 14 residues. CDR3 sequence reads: CASIPTLTYNEQFF. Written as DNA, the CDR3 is TGTGCCAGCATCCCGACCCTGACCTACAATGAGCAGTTCTTC.

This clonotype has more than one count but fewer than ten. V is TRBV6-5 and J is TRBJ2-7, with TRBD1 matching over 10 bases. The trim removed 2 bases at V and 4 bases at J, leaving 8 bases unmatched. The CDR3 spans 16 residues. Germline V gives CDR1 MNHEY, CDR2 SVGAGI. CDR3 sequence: CASSYPRDRGSYEQYF. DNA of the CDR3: TGTGCCAGCAGTTACCCCCGGGACAGGGGATCGTACGAGCAGTACTTC.

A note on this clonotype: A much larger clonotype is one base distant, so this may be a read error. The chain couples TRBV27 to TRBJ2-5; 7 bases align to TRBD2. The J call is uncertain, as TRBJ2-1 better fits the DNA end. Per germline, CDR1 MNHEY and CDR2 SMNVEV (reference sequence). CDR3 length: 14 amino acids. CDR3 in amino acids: CASSFGGYQETQFF. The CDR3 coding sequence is TGTGCCAGCAGTTTCGGGGGGTACCAAGAGACCCAGTTCTTC.

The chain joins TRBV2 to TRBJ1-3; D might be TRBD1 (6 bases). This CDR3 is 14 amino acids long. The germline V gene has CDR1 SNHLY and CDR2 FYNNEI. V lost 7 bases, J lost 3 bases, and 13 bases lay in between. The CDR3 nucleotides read TGTGCCAGCACGACGACAGGTCGTGGAAACACCATATATTTT. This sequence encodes CASTTTGRGNTIYF.

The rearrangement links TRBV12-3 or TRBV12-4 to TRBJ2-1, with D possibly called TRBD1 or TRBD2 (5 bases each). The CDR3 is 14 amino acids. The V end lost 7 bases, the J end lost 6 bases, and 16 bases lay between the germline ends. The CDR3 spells CASTRSGPANEQFF. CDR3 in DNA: TGTGCCAGCACCCGATCGGGACCAGCCAATGAGCAGTTCTTC.

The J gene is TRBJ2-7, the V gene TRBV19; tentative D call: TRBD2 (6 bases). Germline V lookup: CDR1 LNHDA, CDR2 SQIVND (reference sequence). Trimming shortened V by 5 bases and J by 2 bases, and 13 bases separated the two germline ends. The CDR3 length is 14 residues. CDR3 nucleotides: TGTGCCAGTAGTCAGCGGGCTTATACCTACGAGCAGTACTTC. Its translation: CASSQRAYTYEQYF.

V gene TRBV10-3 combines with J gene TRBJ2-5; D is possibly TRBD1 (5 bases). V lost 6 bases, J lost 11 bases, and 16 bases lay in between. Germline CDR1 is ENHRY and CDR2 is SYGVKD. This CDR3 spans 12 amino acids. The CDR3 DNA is TGTGCCATCAGACCCCCGGACAATGAGCAGTACTTC. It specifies CAIRPPDNEQYF.

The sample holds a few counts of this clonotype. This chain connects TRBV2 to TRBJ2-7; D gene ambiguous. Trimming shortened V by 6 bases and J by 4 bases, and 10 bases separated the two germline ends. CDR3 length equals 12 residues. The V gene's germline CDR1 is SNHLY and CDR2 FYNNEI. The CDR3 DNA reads TGTGCCAGCAGGGACCATACTTACGAGCAGTACTTC. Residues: CASRDHTYEQYF.

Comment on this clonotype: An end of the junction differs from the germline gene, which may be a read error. The CDR3 region has the DNA TGTGCCAGCAGTTTACCACGACAGGGGGCGCGAGGAAACAACTATGGCTGCACCTTC. This codes for CASSLPRQGARGNNYGCTF. This chain uses TRBV28 with TRBJ1-2; 10 bases are shared with TRBD1. The germline gives CDR1 MDHEN, CDR2 SYDVKM. This CDR3 is 19 amino acids long.

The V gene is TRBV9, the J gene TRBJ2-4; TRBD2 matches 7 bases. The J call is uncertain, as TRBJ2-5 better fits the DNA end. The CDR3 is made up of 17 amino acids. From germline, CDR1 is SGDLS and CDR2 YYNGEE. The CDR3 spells CASSVSGSGSRPGTQYF. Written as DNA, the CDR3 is TGTGCCAGCAGCGTTAGTGGTAGCGGGTCTCGGCCAGGGACCCAGTACTTC.

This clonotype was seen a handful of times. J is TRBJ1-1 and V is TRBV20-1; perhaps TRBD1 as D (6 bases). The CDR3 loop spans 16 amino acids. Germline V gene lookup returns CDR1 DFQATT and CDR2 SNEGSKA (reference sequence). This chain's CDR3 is CRSSWTEAHMNTEAFF. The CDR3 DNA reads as TGCAGGTCCAGTTGGACAGAGGCCCATATGAACACTGAAGCTTTCTTT.

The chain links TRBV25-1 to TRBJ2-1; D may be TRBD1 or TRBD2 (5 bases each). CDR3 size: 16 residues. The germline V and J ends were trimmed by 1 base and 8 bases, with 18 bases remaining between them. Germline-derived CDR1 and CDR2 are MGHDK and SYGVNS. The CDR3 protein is CASSEFESGTLHEQFF. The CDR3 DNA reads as TGTGCCAGCAGTGAATTCGAGTCAGGGACCCTACATGAGCAGTTCTTC.

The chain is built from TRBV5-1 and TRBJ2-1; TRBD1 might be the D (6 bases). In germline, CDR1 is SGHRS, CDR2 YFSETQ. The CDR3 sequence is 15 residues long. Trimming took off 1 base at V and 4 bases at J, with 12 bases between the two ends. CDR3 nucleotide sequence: TGCGCCAGCAGCTTGAAACAGGGCGGGTACAATGAGCAGTTCTTC. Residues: CASSLKQGGYNEQFF.

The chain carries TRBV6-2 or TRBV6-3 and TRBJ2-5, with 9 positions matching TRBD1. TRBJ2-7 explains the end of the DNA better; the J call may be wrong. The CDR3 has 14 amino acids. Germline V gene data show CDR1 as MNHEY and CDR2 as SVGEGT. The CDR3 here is CASRFRDRAYEQYF. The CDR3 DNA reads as TGTGCCAGCAGGTTCCGGGACAGGGCCTACGAGCAGTACTTC.

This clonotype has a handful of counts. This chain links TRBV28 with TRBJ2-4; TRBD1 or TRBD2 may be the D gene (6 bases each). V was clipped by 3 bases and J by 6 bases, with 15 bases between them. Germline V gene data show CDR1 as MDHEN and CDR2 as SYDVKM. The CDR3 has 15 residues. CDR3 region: CASSFGRGGRNIQYF. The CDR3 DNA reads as TGTGCCAGCAGTTTCGGCAGGGGAGGACGAAACATTCAGTACTTC. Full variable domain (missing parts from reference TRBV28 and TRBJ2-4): DVKVTQSSRYLVKRTGEKVFLECVQDMDHENMFWYRQDPGLGLRLIYFSYDVKMKEKGDIPEGYSVSREKKERFSLILESASTNQTSMYLCASSFGRGGRNIQYFGAGTRLSVL.

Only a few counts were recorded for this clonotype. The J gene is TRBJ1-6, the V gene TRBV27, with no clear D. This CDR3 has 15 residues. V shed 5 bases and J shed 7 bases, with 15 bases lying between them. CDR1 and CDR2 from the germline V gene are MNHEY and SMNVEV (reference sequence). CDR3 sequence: CASSHVRRRNSPLHF. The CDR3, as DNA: TGTGCCAGCAGTCATGTAAGGAGGAGGAATTCACCCCTCCACTTT.

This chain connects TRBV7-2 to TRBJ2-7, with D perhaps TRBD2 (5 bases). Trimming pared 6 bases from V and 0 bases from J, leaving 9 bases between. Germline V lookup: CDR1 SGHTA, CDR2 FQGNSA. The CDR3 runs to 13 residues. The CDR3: CASRPSSSYEQYF. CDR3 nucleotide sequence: TGTGCCAGCAGACCTAGCTCCTCCTACGAGCAGTACTTC.

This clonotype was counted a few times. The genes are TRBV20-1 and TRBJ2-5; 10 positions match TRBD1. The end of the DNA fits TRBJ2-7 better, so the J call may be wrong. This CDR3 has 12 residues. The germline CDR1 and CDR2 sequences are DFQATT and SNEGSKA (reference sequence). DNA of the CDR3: TGCACCGTTAGGACAGGGGGATACGAGCAGTACTTC. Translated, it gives CTVRTGGYEQYF.

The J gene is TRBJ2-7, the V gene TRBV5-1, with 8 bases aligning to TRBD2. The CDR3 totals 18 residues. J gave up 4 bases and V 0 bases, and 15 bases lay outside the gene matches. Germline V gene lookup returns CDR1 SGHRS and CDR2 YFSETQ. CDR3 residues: CASSLDRLVAGRVYEQYF. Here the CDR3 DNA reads TGCGCCAGCAGCTTGGACCGCCTGGTAGCGGGGAGGGTTTACGAGCAGTACTTC. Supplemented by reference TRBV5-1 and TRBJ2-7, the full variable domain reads KAGVTQTPRYLIKTRGQQVTLSCSPISGHRSVSWYQQTPGQGLQFLFEYFSETQRNKGNFPGRFSGRQFSNSRSEMNVSTLELGDSALYLCASSLDRLVAGRVYEQYFGPGTRLTVT.

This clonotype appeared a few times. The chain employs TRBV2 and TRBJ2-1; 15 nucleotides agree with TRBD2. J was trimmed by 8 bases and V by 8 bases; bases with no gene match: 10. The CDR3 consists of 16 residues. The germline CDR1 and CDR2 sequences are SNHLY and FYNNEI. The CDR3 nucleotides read TGTGCCAGCGAAGAACCGGGACTAGCGGGAGGTTATGAGCAGTTCTTC. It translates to CASEEPGLAGGYEQFF.

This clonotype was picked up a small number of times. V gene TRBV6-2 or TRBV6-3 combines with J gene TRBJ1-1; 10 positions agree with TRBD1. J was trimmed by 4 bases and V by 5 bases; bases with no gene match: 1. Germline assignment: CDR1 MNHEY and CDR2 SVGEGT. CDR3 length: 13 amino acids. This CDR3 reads CASSGDRGTEAFF. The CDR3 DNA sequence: TGTGCCAGCAGTGGGGACAGGGGCACTGAAGCTTTCTTT.

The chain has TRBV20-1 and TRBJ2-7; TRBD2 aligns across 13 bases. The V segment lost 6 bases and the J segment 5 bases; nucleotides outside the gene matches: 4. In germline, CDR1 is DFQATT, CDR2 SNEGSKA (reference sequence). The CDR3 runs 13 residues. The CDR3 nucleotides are TGCAGTGCCCGGACTAGCGGGAGAAACGAGCAGTACTTC. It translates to CSARTSGRNEQYF.